The next 19 T cell receptor beta chains were all read from a single sample in a study of T cell changes during pregnancy in multiple sclerosis. Produced via immunoSEQ multiplex PCR; TCRdb's table is partial and in-frame only. The sample lists tens of thousands of clones, 89% occurring once. Specimen: CD4+ T cells from peripheral blood mononuclear cells, collected in the first trimester of pregnancy. The receptors shown here come from a female donor with multiple sclerosis, enrolled in a pregnancy study.

This clone appeared a single time. V and J are TRBV5-1 and TRBJ2-1; maybe TRBD1 (6 bases). V dropped 0 bases and J dropped 5 bases, with 9 bases sitting between them. Germline V gene sequence: CDR1 SGHRS, CDR2 YFSETQ. The CDR3 totals 14 residues. This chain's CDR3 is CASSLGQVDNEQFF. The CDR3 DNA reads as TGCGCCAGCAGCTTGGGACAGGTGGACAATGAGCAGTTCTTC.

The V and J genes are TRBV7-9 and TRBJ1-2; 7 bases map to TRBD1. The germline CDR1 and CDR2 sequences are SEHNR and FQNEAQ (reference sequence). The V gene end was trimmed by 5 bases and the J gene end by 4 bases; junction bases not matched to a gene: 10. CDR3 length equals 15 residues. In DNA, the CDR3 is TGTGCCAGCAGCCGTGATGGGACAGCTATCTATGGCTACACCTTC. It is translated as CASSRDGTAIYGYTF.

The chain recombines TRBV27 with TRBJ1-5; 7 bases map to TRBD1. Germline values: CDR1 MNHEY, CDR2 SMNVEV (reference sequence). V lost 7 bases and J lost 3; bases outside the gene matches: 9. The CDR3 runs 15 residues. In DNA form, the CDR3 reads TGTGCCAGCAAACGAGACAGGGCCCCCAATCAGCCCCAGCATTTT. Its protein product is CASKRDRAPNQPQHF.

V gene TRBV2 combines with J gene TRBJ1-1, with 8 bases identical to TRBD1. Germline V CDR1 and CDR2: SNHLY, FYNNEI. V gave up 5 bases and J gave up 1 base; unmatched junction bases: 3. This CDR3 has 14 residues. CDR3 loop: CASSQTGANTEAFF. The CDR3 DNA reads as TGTGCCAGCAGTCAGACAGGGGCGAACACTGAAGCTTTCTTT.

In its sample, this clone was seen once. This chain links TRBV4-3 with TRBJ2-3; 7 nucleotides match TRBD2. The germline CDR1 and CDR2 sequences are LGHNA and YSLEER. This CDR3 is 16 amino acids long. Trimming cost V 1 base and J 4 bases; bases outside gene matches: 8. CDR3 amino acids: CASSQVAGVSADTQYF. As DNA, the CDR3 is TGCGCCAGCAGCCAAGTGGCGGGGGTATCTGCAGATACGCAGTATTTT.

The chain recombines TRBV27 with TRBJ1-2; 10 positions agree with TRBD1. The V gene's germline CDR1 is MNHEY and CDR2 SMNVEV (reference sequence). J lost 4 bases, V lost 1 base, and 6 bases had no gene match. This CDR3 spans 16 amino acids. CDR3 in DNA: TGTGCCAGCAGTTTATACGGGACAGGGGTAGCCTATGGCTACACCTTC. It specifies CASSLYGTGVAYGYTF.

The chain is built from TRBV19 and TRBJ1-2; D uncertain. With 4 bases removed from V and 4 bases from J, the gap between germline ends came to 7 bases. CDR3 length: 12 residues. Germline V CDR1 and CDR2: LNHDA, SQIVND (reference sequence). CDR3 bases: TGTGCCAGTAGTACTGAGGGCTATGGCTACACCTTC. The encoded protein is CASSTEGYGYTF. The full variable domain, its missing parts supplied by reference TRBV19 and TRBJ1-2, is DGGITQSPKYLFRKEGQNVTLSCEQNLNHDAMYWYRQDPGQGLRLIYYSQIVNDFQKGDIAEGYSVSREKKESFPLTVTSAQKNPTAFYLCASSTEGYGYTFGSGTRLTVV.

The V and J genes are TRBV11-2 and TRBJ1-2; the D gene is possibly TRBD1 (5 bases). The CDR3 contains 16 residues. CDR1 is SGHAT, CDR2 FQNNGV, per germline. Trimming removed 7 bases at V and 8 bases at J, with 26 bases between. The CDR3 loop reads CASKTVKTGSYGGYTF. In nucleotides, the CDR3 is TGTGCCAGCAAAACCGTCAAAACAGGAAGCTATGGAGGCTACACCTTC. Combining the CDR3 with reference TRBV11-2 and TRBJ1-2 gives the whole variable domain EAGVAQSPRYKIIEKRQSVAFWCNPISGHATLYWYQQILGQGPKLLIQFQNNGVVDDSQLPKDRFSAERLKGVDSTLKIQPAKLEDSAVYLCASKTVKTGSYGGYTFGSGTRLTVV.

The chain has TRBV29-1 and TRBJ2-7, with D possibly matching TRBD2 (6 bases). V lost 4 bases and J 2 bases, leaving 12 bases between the germline ends. CDR3 length: 13 residues. The germline CDR1 and CDR2 sequences are SQVTM and ANQGSEA. The CDR3 region is CSVASGAPYEQYF. The CDR3 DNA reads TGCAGCGTTGCCTCGGGAGCCCCCTACGAGCAGTACTTC.

The chain joins TRBV7-3 to TRBJ1-1, with D possibly TRBD1 on 6 matching bases. This CDR3 contains 15 residues. Trimming pared 2 bases from V and 0 bases from J, leaving 10 bases between. Germline values: CDR1 SGHTA, CDR2 FQGTGA. The CDR3 bases are TGTGCCAGCAGCTTATACAGGGCTATGAACACTGAAGCTTTCTTT. Amino acid sequence: CASSLYRAMNTEAFF.

This rearrangement joins TRBV5-6 to TRBJ1-2, with D perhaps matching TRBD1 (6 bases). This CDR3 has 13 residues. V dropped 4 bases and J dropped 4 bases, with 11 bases sitting between them. Germline CDR1 SGHDT, CDR2 YYEEEE. The DNA of the CDR3 is TGTGCCAGCAGCCCAGGACAGAGCTATGGCTACACCTTC. The encoded protein is CASSPGQSYGYTF.

V usage is TRBV27 and J usage is TRBJ2-3; no firm D call. Germline lookup yields CDR1 MNHEY and CDR2 SMNVEV (reference sequence). V was pared by 5 bases and J by 4 bases, with 13 bases between. The CDR3 is made up of 14 amino acids. In DNA, the CDR3 is TGTGCCAGCAGTCGGTCCGGGTGGGCAGATACGCAGTATTTT. Its protein is CASSRSGWADTQYF.

This chain uses TRBV5-1 with TRBJ2-1; 9 bases are shared with TRBD1. The V and J ends lost 4 bases and 8 bases, in that order; junction bases with no gene match: 4. The CDR3 has 13 residues. Per the germline V gene, CDR1 is SGHRS and CDR2 is YFSETQ. CDR3 in amino acids: CASSRDRVDEQFF. The CDR3 coding sequence is TGCGCCAGCAGCCGGGACAGGGTCGATGAGCAGTTCTTC.

This chain uses TRBV27 with TRBJ1-1; D perhaps matches TRBD1 (5 bases). CDR1 is MNHEY and CDR2 is SMNVEV in the germline V gene (reference sequence). V lost 0 bases, J lost 5 bases, and 10 bases lay in between. The CDR3 runs to 14 residues. For the CDR3, the DNA is TGTGCCAGCAGTTTATCGTGGGAGGGGACTGAAGCTTTCTTT. This translates into CASSLSWEGTEAFF.

This chain uses TRBV5-1 with TRBJ1-2; a possible D gene is TRBD1 (6 bases). CDR1 is SGHRS, CDR2 YFSETQ, per germline. V was pared by 3 bases and J by 4 bases, with 10 bases between. The CDR3 is made up of 13 amino acids. CDR3 loop: CASSSGTPYGYTF. The CDR3 DNA reads TGCGCCAGCAGCTCCGGGACACCCTATGGCTACACCTTC. The full variable domain, in which reference TRBV5-1 and TRBJ1-2 provide the parts outside the CDR3, is KAGVTQTPRYLIKTRGQQVTLSCSPISGHRSVSWYQQTPGQGLQFLFEYFSETQRNKGNFPGRFSGRQFSNSRSEMNVSTLELGDSALYLCASSSGTPYGYTFGSGTRLTVV.

The chain combines TRBV7-8 with TRBJ2-3, with D possibly TRBD2 on 6 matching bases. The CDR3 length is 17 residues. Germline CDR1 SGHVS, CDR2 FQNEAQ. V lost 5 bases, J lost 1 base, and 19 bases lay in between. DNA for the CDR3: TGTGCCAGCAGCCACCCGGGGCGGGGCCAGCGCACAGATACGCAGTATTTT. Protein product: CASSHPGRGQRTDTQYF.

The rearrangement links TRBV4-2 to TRBJ2-7; weak D call: TRBD2 (6 bases). The CDR3 runs to 14 residues. Germline V CDR1 and CDR2: LGHNA, YNFKEQ. Between the trimmed V and J ends, which lost 4 bases and 4 bases, there was a span of 14 bases. The CDR3 DNA reads TGTGCCAGCAGCCCCGGGGGTCAAGGATACGAGCAGTACTTC. Protein: CASSPGGQGYEQYF.

With respect to this clone: A read error may produce the germline difference seen at one junction end. V gene TRBV7-8 combines with J gene TRBJ1-1, with 10 bases lining up with TRBD1. In germline, CDR1 is SGHVS, CDR2 FQNEAQ. The CDR3 sequence is 16 residues long. The CDR3 nucleotides are TGTGCCAGCAGCCTAGCGGGACAGGGGTACAACACTGAAGCTTTCTTT. Translated: CASSLAGQGYNTEAFF.

V is TRBV7-2 and J is TRBJ2-7; D possibly corresponds to TRBD2 (6 bases). Germline V gene sequence: CDR1 SGHTA, CDR2 FQGNSA. CDR3 length equals 14 residues. V lost 4 bases, J lost 2 bases, and 12 bases lay in between. The CDR3 sequence: CASSSGLNAYEQYF. The CDR3 nucleotides read TGTGCCAGCAGCTCGGGACTCAACGCCTACGAGCAGTACTTC.